Here is one T cell receptor (beta chain) with its context. Its target is unknown. Alopecia areata patients provided lesional scalp punch biopsies and peripheral blood, both collected for the study. This CDR3 contains 15 residues. The V gene lost 5 bases and the J gene lost 6 bases, with 19 bases spanning the gap. Looked up from germline, CDR1 is LNHDA and CDR2 is SQIVND (reference sequence). Extraction and reverse transcription of RNA yielded cDNA as the sequencing template. This table comes from immunoSEQ multiplex PCR, and its TCRdb copy is limited to in-frame clones, with some not included. The profile shows some 9,800 clones, around 67% of them singletons. The sample belongs to a study of CD8+ T cells in alopecia areata. Across the whole study: Those patients who were treated received oral tofacitinib, which was given at 5 to 10 mg twice daily for moderate-to-severe alopecia areata.

Study outcomes and limitations: Elevated clonality characterized lesional scalp relative to normal scalp, particularly in alopecia totalis/universalis.

This chain connects TRBV19 to TRBJ2-5; the D gene is possibly TRBD1 (5 bases). Specimen: skin. The origin of this receptor is a human donor with alopecia areata. CDR3 sequence reads: CASSSQGVSTKTQYF. The CDR3 coding sequence is TGTGCCAGTAGTTCCCAGGGTGTCTCGACGAAGACCCAGTACTTC.